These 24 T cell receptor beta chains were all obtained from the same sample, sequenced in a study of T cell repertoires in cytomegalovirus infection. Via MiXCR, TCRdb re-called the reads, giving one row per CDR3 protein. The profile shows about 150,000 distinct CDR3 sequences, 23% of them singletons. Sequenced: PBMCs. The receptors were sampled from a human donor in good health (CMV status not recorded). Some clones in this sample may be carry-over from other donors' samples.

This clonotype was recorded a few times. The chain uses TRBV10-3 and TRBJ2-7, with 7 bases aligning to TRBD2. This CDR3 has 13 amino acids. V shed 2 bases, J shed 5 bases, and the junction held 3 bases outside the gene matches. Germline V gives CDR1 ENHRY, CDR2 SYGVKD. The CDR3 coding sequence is TGTGCCATCAGTGAGGGGGAGGGGAACGAGCAGTACTTC. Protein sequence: CAISEGEGNEQYF.

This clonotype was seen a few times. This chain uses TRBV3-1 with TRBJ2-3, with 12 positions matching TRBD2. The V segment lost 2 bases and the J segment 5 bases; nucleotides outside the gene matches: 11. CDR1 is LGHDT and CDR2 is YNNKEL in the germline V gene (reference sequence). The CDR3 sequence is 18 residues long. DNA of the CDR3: TGTGCCAGCAGCCAAACCGCTCTGCTAGCGGGGGGGCGAGATACGCAGTATTTT. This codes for CASSQTALLAGGRDTQYF.

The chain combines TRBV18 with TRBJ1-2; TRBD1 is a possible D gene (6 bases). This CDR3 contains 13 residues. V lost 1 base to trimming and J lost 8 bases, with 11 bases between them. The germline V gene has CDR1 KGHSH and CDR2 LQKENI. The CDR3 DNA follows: TGTGCCAGCTCACCACTCCGGGACACCGGCTACACCTTC. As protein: CASSPLRDTGYTF. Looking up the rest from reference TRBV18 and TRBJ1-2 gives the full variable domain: NAGVMQNPRHLVRRRGQEARLRCSPMKGHSHVYWYRQLPEEGLKFMVYLQKENIIDESGMPKERFSAEFPKEGPSILRIQQVVRGDSAAYFCASSPLRDTGYTFGSGTRLTVV.

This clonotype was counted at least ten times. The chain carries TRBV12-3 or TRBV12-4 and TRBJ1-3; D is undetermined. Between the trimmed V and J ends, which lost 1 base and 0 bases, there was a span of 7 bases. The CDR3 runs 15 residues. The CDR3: CASSLDSDSGNTIYF. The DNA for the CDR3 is TGTGCCAGCAGTTTAGACAGTGACTCTGGAAACACCATATATTTT.

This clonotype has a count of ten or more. The CDR3 protein is CSAGSGGGGETQYF. The CDR3 coding sequence is TGCAGTGCTGGTAGCGGGGGGGGAGGAGAGACCCAGTACTTC. The chain combines TRBV20-1 with TRBJ2-5; 11 bases map to TRBD2. Germline V lookup: CDR1 DFQATT, CDR2 SNEGSKA (reference sequence). The CDR3 extends over 14 amino acids. J was trimmed by 4 bases and V by 5 bases; bases with no gene match: 6.

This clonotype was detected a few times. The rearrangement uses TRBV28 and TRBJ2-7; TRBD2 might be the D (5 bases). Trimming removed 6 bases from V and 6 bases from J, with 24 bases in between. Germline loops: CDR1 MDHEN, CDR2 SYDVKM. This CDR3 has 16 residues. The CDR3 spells CASSHFLSSGSAEQYF. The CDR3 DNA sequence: TGTGCCAGCAGCCACTTCCTTTCGTCGGGGAGTGCCGAGCAGTACTTC.

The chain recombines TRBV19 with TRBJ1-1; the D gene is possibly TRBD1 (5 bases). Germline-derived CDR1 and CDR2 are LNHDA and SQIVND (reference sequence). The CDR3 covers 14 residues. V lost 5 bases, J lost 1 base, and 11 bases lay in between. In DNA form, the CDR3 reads TGTGCCAGTAGTGCGGACATCCAGAACACTGAAGCTTTCTTT. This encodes CASSADIQNTEAFF.

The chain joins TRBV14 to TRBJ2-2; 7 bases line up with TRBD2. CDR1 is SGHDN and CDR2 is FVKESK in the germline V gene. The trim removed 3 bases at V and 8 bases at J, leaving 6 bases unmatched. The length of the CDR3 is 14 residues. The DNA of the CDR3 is TGTGCCAGCAGCCACAGCGGGATACCTGGGGAGCTGTTTTTT. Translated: CASSHSGIPGELFF. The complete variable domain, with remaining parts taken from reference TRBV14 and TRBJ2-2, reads EAGVTQFPSHSVIEKGQTVTLRCDPISGHDNLYWYRRVMGKEIKFLLHFVKESKQDESGMPNNRFLAERTGGTYSTLKVQPAELEDSGVYFCASSHSGIPGELFFGEGSRLTVL.

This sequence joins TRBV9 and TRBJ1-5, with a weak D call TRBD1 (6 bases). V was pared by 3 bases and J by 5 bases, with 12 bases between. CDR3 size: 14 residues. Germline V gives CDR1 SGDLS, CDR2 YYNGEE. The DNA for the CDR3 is TGTGCCAGCAGCGATGGAACAGGGTATCAGCCCCAGCATTTT. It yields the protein CASSDGTGYQPQHF.

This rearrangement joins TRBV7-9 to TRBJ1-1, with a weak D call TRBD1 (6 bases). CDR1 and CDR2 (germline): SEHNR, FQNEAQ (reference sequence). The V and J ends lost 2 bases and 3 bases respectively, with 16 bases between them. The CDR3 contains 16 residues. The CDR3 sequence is CASSLNPAGAYTEAFF. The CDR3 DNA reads TGTGCCAGCAGCTTAAATCCCGCAGGGGCGTACACTGAAGCTTTCTTT.

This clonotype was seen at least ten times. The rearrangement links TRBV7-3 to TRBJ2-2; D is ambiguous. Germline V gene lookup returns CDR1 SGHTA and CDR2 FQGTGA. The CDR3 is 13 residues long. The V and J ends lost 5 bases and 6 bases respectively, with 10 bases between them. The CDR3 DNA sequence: TGTGCCAGCAGCCCCAATCTAGCCGGGGAGCTGTTTTTT. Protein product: CASSPNLAGELFF.

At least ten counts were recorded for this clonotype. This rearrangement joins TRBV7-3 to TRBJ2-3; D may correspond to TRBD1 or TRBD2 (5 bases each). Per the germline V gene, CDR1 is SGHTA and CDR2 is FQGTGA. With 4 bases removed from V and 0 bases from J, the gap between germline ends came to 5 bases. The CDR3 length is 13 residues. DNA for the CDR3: TGTGCCAGCAGCTGGGACAGCACAGATACGCAGTATTTT. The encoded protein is CASSWDSTDTQYF.

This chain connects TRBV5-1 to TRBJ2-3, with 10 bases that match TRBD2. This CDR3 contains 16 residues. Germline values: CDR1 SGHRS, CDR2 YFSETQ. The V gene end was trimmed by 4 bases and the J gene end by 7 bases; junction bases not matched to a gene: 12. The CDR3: CASSPRAGGTGNTQYF. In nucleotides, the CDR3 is TGCGCCAGCAGCCCCCGAGCGGGGGGGACGGGGAATACGCAGTATTTT.

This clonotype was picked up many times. Here the CDR3 reads CASSRKGLAYNTGELFF. In DNA, the CDR3 is TGTGCCAGCAGTCGCAAAGGACTAGCGTATAACACCGGGGAGCTGTTTTTT. V usage is TRBV6-6 and J usage is TRBJ2-2, with 9 nucleotides matching TRBD2. The CDR3 sequence is 17 residues long. From germline, CDR1 is MNHNY and CDR2 SVGAGI (reference sequence). Trimming removed 5 bases from V and 2 bases from J; junction bases left unmatched: 9.

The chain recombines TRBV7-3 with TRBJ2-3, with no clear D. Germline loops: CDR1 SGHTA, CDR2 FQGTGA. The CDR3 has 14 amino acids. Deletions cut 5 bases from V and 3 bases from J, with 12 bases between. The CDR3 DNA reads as TGTGCCAGCAGCCTCCAAGTGACGACAGATACGCAGTATTTT. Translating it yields CASSLQVTTDTQYF. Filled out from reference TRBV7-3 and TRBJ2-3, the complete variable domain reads GAGVSQTPSNKVTEKGKYVELRCDPISGHTALYWYRQSLGQGPEFLIYFQGTGAADDSGLPNDRFFAVRPEGSVSTLKIQRTERGDSAVYLCASSLQVTTDTQYFGPGTRLTVL.

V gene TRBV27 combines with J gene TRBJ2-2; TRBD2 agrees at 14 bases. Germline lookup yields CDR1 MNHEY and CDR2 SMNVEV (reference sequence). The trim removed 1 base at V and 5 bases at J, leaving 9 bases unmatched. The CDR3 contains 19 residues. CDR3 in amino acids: CASSLYITGTSGRTGELFF. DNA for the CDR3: TGTGCCAGCAGTTTATACATCACCGGGACTAGCGGGAGAACCGGGGAGCTGTTTTTT.

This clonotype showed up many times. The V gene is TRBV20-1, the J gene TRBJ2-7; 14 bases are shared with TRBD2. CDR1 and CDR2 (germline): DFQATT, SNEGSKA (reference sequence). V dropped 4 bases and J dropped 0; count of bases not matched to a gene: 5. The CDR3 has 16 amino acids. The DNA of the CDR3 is TGCAGTGCTACCGGGACTAGCGGGGGTTACTCCTACGAGCAGTACTTC. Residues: CSATGTSGGYSYEQYF.

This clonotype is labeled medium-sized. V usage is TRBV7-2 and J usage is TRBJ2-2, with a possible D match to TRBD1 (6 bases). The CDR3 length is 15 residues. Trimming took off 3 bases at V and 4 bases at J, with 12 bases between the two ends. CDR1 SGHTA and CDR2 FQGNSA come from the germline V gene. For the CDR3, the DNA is TGTGCCAGCAGCTTGGAAGAAGGGGGCACCGGGGAGCTGTTTTTT. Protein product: CASSLEEGGTGELFF.

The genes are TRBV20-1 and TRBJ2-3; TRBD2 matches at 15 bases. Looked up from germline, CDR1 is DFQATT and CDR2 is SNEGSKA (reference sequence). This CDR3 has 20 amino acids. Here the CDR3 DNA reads TGCAGCGGAGGGACAGGGGGACCTGGACTAGCGGGGGGGCCAGCAGATACGCAGTATTTT. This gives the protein CSGGTGGPGLAGGPADTQYF.

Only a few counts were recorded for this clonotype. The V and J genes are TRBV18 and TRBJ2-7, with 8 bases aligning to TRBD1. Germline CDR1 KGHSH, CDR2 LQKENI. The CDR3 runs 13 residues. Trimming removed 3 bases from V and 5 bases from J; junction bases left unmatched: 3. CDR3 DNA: TGTGCCAGCTCACCTGACAGGGGAGACGAGCAGTACTTC. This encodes CASSPDRGDEQYF.

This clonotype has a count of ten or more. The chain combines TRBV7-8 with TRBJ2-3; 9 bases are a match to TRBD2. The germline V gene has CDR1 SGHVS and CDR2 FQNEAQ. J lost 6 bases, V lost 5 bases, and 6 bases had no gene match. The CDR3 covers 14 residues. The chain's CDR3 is CASSPTSGWDTQYF. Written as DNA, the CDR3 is TGTGCCAGCAGCCCGACTAGCGGATGGGATACGCAGTATTTT.

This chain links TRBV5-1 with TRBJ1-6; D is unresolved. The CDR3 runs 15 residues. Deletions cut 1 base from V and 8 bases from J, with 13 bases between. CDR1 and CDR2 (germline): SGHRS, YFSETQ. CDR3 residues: CASSLLAELDSPLHF. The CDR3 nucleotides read TGCGCCAGCAGCTTGCTGGCCGAGTTGGATTCACCCCTCCACTTT. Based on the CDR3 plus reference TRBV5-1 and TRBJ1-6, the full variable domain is KAGVTQTPRYLIKTRGQQVTLSCSPISGHRSVSWYQQTPGQGLQFLFEYFSETQRNKGNFPGRFSGRQFSNSRSEMNVSTLELGDSALYLCASSLLAELDSPLHFGNGTRLTVT.

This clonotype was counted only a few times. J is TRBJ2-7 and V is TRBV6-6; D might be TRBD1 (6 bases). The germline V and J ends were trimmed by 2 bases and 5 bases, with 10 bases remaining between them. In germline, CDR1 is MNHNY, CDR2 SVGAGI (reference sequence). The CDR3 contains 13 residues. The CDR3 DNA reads TGTGCCAGCAGTTACCCCAGGGGCCACGAGCAGTACTTC. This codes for CASSYPRGHEQYF.

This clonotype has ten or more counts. The CDR3 nucleotides are TGTGCCAGCAGCTTAGGAGGGTGGGGAAACACTGAAGCTTTCTTT. Protein sequence: CASSLGGWGNTEAFF. This chain links TRBV7-9 with TRBJ1-1, with D unclear. Trimming took 1 base from V and 2 from J, leaving 11 bases between them. The CDR3 runs to 15 residues. Germline values: CDR1 SEHNR, CDR2 FQNEAQ (reference sequence).